The T cell receptor beta chain described here comes from a study of OX40 agonist ivuxolimab in advanced cancers. Study outcomes and limitations: Several nonresponders also turned out to have low normalized T-cell clonal expansion.

Germline-derived CDR1 and CDR2 are SGHDT and YYEEEE. V was clipped by 4 bases and J by 5 bases; unmatched bases: 8. This CDR3 is built from 15 residues. Some clones are missing from TCRdb's copy, which holds only in-frame ones; the method was immunoSEQ multiplex PCR. The sample shows 50,000 to 75,000 clones, 75% to 90% of them seen only once. Details on this clone: Its antigen is unknown.

This material consisted of CD4+ or CD8+ T cells sorted from blood, taken in a trial of the OX40 agonist ivuxolimab. V gene TRBV5-6 combines with J gene TRBJ2-3; 9 bases fit TRBD2. The TCR comes from an adult with an advanced solid tumor such as melanoma, head and neck, liver or kidney cancer. The CDR3 protein is CASSLTLAGRDTQYF. The DNA of the CDR3 is TGTGCCAGCAGCCTCACTCTAGCGGGAAGAGATACGCAGTATTTT.